This TCR beta chain is from a study of T-cell memory formation after mild COVID-19. In this sample, this clonotype turned up many times. The antigen remains undetermined. Germline values: CDR1 LNHNV, CDR2 YYDKDF (reference sequence). Trimming pared 0 bases from V and 3 bases from J, leaving 15 bases between. This CDR3 spans 17 amino acids. TCRdb itself ran the 5' RACE reads through MiXCR, one entry per CDR3 protein. The table lists around 180,000 distinct CDR3 sequences, around 20% of them singletons. Study-wide results and caveats: Shrinking CD4+ clones were chiefly CM and EM; CD8+ ones were chiefly EMRA.

Sequences were obtained from PBMCs or a T cell subset sorted from them (not recorded which). V gene TRBV15 combines with J gene TRBJ1-5; D is uncertain. The origin of this receptor is a man aged 18 to 29 who had mild COVID-19 (a few samples of this study predate the infection). Cell type and time point are not known. CDR3 sequence: CATSRDQLGSPNQPQHF. The CDR3 DNA is TGTGCCACCAGCAGAGATCAGTTAGGGAGCCCCAATCAGCCCCAGCATTTT.